What follows describes a single TCR beta chain. The entry originates in a study of blood T cell repertoires in COVID-19. About the study: Samples of COVID-19 (acute and convalescent) were obtained from the United States, Italy and Spain. Sample material is recorded as cDNA or gDNA derived from T cells, B-cell-depleted T cells, or PBMCs.

J was trimmed by 0 bases and V by 10 bases; bases with no gene match: 12. Germline V lookup: CDR1 ENHRY, CDR2 SYGVKD. The CDR3 length is 18 residues. Original processing methods: Reference gene primer amplification yielded estimated nucleated cell counts. Produced via immunoSEQ multiplex PCR; TCRdb's table is partial and in-frame only. V, J and clone size derive from that table, while D and trimming were established from the DNA sequence. This table holds around 77,000 clones, around 83% found once. This receptor was obtained from a man aged 80 or over with acute or convalescent COVID-19. The chain is built from TRBV10-3 and TRBJ2-2, with 12 bases identical to TRBD1. Material for sequencing was peripheral blood. In DNA, the CDR3 is TGTGCCACCGCCGGGACAGGGGGCTGGGCGTCGAACACCGGGGAGCTGTTTTTT. Its protein is CATAGTGGWASNTGELFF.